Following are 11 T cell receptor beta chains from one sample sequenced in a study of T-cell memory formation after mild COVID-19. MiXCR, applied by TCRdb to the 5' RACE reads, yields one record per CDR3 protein. The table has about 250,000 distinct CDR3 sequences, 15% to 19% seen once. The sequenced sample was PBMCs or a T cell subset sorted from them (not recorded which). Receptors were obtained from an adult woman who had mild COVID-19 (a few samples of this study predate the infection). Cell type and time point are not known.

This clonotype was seen at least ten times. The chain uses TRBV4-3 and TRBJ2-7; no definite D call. V was cut by 1 base and J by 3 bases, with 7 bases left in between. CDR3 length: 13 amino acids. In germline, CDR1 is LGHNA, CDR2 YSLEER. In DNA, the CDR3 is TGCGCCAGCAGCCAAGGCCTAGGCTACGAGCAGTACTTC. Its protein is CASSQGLGYEQYF.

CDR3 sequence: CASSIPTTTGELFF. The CDR3 nucleotides read TGTGCCAGCAGTATACCGACTACTACCGGGGAGCTGTTTTTT. The gene calls are TRBV12-3 or TRBV12-4 and TRBJ2-2; D may be TRBD2 (5 bases). The V end lost 5 bases, the J end lost 5 bases, and 12 bases lay between the germline ends. The CDR3 contains 14 residues.

There are a few counts of this clonotype. The rearrangement links TRBV9 to TRBJ2-3; D remains unclear. Trimming stripped 0 bases from V and 6 bases from J, with 5 bases between. CDR1 is SGDLS and CDR2 is YYNGEE in the germline V gene. The CDR3 is 12 residues long. The DNA for the CDR3 is TGTGCCAGCAGCGTAGAGGGTGATACGCAGTATTTT. This translates into CASSVEGDTQYF.

V and J are TRBV5-1 and TRBJ1-5; D ambiguous. The CDR3 runs 13 residues. The germline V gene encodes CDR1 SGHRS and CDR2 YFSETQ. V was clipped by 2 bases and J by 5 bases, with 8 bases between them. DNA for the CDR3: TGCGCCAGCAGCTTTGTCCCGGATCAGCCCCAGCATTTT. Amino acid sequence: CASSFVPDQPQHF.

A few counts support this clonotype. The chain recombines TRBV12-3 or TRBV12-4 with TRBJ1-1; D may be TRBD1 (5 bases). This CDR3 region has 15 residues. Trimming pared 2 bases from V and 2 bases from J, leaving 12 bases between. The CDR3 sequence is CASSLRIGVNTEAFF. The DNA for the CDR3 is TGTGCCAGCAGTTTACGTATAGGGGTCAACACTGAAGCTTTCTTT.

The J gene is TRBJ1-6, the V gene TRBV12-3 or TRBV12-4; the D is unclear. Between the trimmed V and J ends, which lost 4 bases and 9 bases, there was a span of 13 bases. The CDR3 consists of 14 residues. Written as DNA, the CDR3 is TGTGCCAGCAGTTACACACCCGGCGGTTCACCCCTCCACTTT. This encodes CASSYTPGGSPLHF.

V is TRBV4-1 and J is TRBJ1-2; D uncertain. Trimming shortened V by 1 base and J by 4 bases, and 10 bases separated the two germline ends. The length of the CDR3 is 14 residues. Germline CDR1 MGHRA, CDR2 YSYEKL. The CDR3 is CASSQAIRSYGYTF. CDR3 DNA sequence: TGCGCCAGCAGCCAAGCGATCCGGTCCTATGGCTACACCTTC.

The CDR3 loop reads CASSETTGRSYGYTF. The CDR3, as DNA: TGTGCCAGCAGTGAAACGACAGGGCGGTCCTATGGCTACACCTTC. This chain uses TRBV25-1 with TRBJ1-2; 7 positions match TRBD1. The CDR3 is made up of 15 amino acids. Germline CDR1 and CDR2: MGHDK and SYGVNS. The V segment lost 2 bases and the J segment 4 bases; nucleotides outside the gene matches: 7.

CDR3 nucleotide sequence: TGTGCCATCAAGACTAGCGGGGCATACAATGAGCAGTTCTTC. The encoded protein is CAIKTSGAYNEQFF. This sequence joins TRBV10-3 and TRBJ2-1; TRBD2 matches 11 bases. The ends lost 7 bases at V and 4 bases at J; junction bases unmatched: 3. CDR1 ENHRY and CDR2 SYGVKD come from the germline V gene. This CDR3 spans 14 amino acids.

This clonotype was picked up one time. The CDR3 sequence is CASSQDSASNEKLFF. The CDR3 DNA reads as TGTGCCAGCAGCCAAGACTCCGCTTCGAATGAAAAACTGTTTTTT. The chain couples TRBV3-1 to TRBJ1-4; D not resolved. CDR3 length: 15 residues. Germline V CDR1 and CDR2: LGHDT, YNNKEL (reference sequence). Deletions cut 0 bases from V and 5 bases from J, with 10 bases between.

The chain combines TRBV24-1 with TRBJ1-1; TRBD1 matches at 7 bases. This CDR3 comprises 13 residues. CDR1 KGHDR and CDR2 SFDVKD come from the germline V gene. After removal of 1 base from V and 8 bases from J, the junction contained 3 bases not matched to a gene. CDR3 protein: CATSDFKGAEAFF. CDR3 DNA: TGTGCCACCAGTGATTTCAAGGGGGCGGAAGCTTTCTTT.